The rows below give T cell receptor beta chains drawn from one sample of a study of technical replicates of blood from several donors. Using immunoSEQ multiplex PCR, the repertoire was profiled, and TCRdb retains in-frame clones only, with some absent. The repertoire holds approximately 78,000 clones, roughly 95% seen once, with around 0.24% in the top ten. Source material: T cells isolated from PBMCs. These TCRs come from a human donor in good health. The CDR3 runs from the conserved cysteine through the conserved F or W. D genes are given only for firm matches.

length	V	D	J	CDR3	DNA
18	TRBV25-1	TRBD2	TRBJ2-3	CASGGMGRTSGRWDTQYF	TGTGCCAGCGGGGGGATGGGCCGTACTAGCGGGAGGTGGGATACGCAGTATTTT
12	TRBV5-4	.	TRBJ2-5	CAYGVIQETQYF	TGTGCCTACGGGGTCATACAAGAGACCCAGTACTTC
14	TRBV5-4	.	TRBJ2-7	CASSNGGQYYEQYF	TGTGCCAGCAGCAATGGGGGACAATATTACGAGCAGTACTTC
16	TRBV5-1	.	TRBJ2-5	CASSSGAQGGQETQYF	TGCGCCAGCAGCAGCGGGGCACAGGGTGGCCAAGAGACCCAGTACTTC
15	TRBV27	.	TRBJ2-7	CASSQTGIPPDEQYF	TGTGCCAGCAGCCAAACCGGGATACCGCCGGACGAGCAGTACTTC
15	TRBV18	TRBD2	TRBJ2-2	CASSPGGSMDGELFF	TGTGCCAGCTCGCCTGGCGGGAGCATGGACGGGGAGCTGTTTTTT
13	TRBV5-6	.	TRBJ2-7	CASSWNTAYEQYF	TGTGCCAGCAGCTGGAACACAGCCTACGAGCAGTACTTC
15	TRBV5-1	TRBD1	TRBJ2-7	CASSGSGTGGYEQYF	TGCGCCAGCAGCGGATCCGGGACAGGGGGTTACGAGCAGTACTTC
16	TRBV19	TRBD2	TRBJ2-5	CASSISTSGSGETQYF	TGTGCCAGTAGTATTTCGACTAGCGGGAGTGGCGAGACCCAGTACTTC
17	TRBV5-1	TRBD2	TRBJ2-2	CASSLGSGLTNTGELFF	TGCGCCAGCAGCTTGGGTAGCGGGCTTACGAACACCGGGGAGCTGTTTTTT
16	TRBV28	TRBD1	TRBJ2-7	CASSSTGQGRVGEQYF	TGTGCCAGCAGTTCGACTGGACAGGGGAGGGTGGGCGAGCAGTACTTC
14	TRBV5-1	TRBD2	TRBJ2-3	CASSFTSGTDTQYF	TGCGCCAGCAGCTTTACTAGCGGCACAGATACGCAGTATTTT
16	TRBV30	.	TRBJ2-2	CARRRRQATNTGELFF	TGTGCCCGCAGAAGACGGCAGGCCACGAACACCGGGGAGCTGTTTTTT
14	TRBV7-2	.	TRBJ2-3	CASSSGHPEATQYF	TGTGCCAGCAGCTCGGGACACCCGGAGGCTACGCAGTATTTT
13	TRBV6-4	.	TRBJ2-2	CASSDEGVGELFF	TGTGCCAGCAGTGACGAGGGGGTCGGGGAGCTGTTTTTT
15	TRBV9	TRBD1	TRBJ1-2	CASSVSTGVNYGYTF	TGTGCCAGCAGCGTTTCGACAGGGGTTAACTATGGCTACACCTTC
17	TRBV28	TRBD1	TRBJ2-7	CASSLTGQGVHSYEQYF	TGTGCCAGCAGTTTGACGGGACAGGGGGTGCACTCCTACGAGCAGTACTTC
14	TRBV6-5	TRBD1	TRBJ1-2	CASSDWDRGYGYTF	TGTGCCAGCAGTGACTGGGACAGGGGCTATGGCTACACCTTC
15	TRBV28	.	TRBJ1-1	CASSPHRRANTEAFF	TGTGCCAGCAGTCCCCATCGGAGGGCCAACACTGAAGCTTTCTTT
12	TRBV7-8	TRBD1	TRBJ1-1	CASSGDRSEAFF	TGTGCCAGCAGCGGGGACAGGTCTGAAGCTTTCTTT
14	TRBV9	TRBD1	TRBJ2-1	CASSLGTVYNEQFF	TGTGCCAGCAGCCTTGGGACAGTTTACAATGAGCAGTTCTTC
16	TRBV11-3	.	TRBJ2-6	CASSLGHNTGANVLTF	TGTGCCAGCAGCTTAGGCCACAACACGGGGGCCAACGTCCTGACTTTC
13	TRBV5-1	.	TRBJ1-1	CASGGGMNTEAFF	TGCGCCAGCGGGGGAGGAATGAACACTGAAGCTTTCTTT
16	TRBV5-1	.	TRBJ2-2	CASSLVPGSVSGELFF	TGCGCCAGCAGCTTGGTTCCGGGGTCAGTTTCCGGGGAGCTGTTTTTT